The subject of this entry is one T cell receptor beta chain. Source study methods: Reference gene primer amplification gave nucleated cell count estimates. The repertoire was sequenced with immunoSEQ multiplex PCR; TCRdb's copy has only in-frame clones and lacks some. For V, J and clone size, that table is used; D and trimming come from the DNA. Of about 44,000 clones listed, roughly 87% are singletons. This record belongs to a study of blood T cell repertoires in COVID-19. Across the whole study: The study drew acute and convalescent COVID-19 samples from the United States, Italy and Spain. PBMCs, B-cell-depleted T cells, or T cells provided the cDNA or gDNA that made up the material.

Deletions cut 0 bases from V and 0 bases from J, with 2 bases between. Per germline, CDR1 SGDLS and CDR2 YYNGEE. The CDR3 extends over 13 amino acids. The receptor's source is a man aged 65 to 79 with active COVID-19. The rearrangement joins TRBV9 to TRBJ2-3; no reliable D call. The material sequenced was peripheral blood. Here the CDR3 reads CASSVVSTDTQYF. The DNA of the CDR3 is TGTGCCAGCAGCGTAGTAAGCACAGATACGCAGTATTTT.